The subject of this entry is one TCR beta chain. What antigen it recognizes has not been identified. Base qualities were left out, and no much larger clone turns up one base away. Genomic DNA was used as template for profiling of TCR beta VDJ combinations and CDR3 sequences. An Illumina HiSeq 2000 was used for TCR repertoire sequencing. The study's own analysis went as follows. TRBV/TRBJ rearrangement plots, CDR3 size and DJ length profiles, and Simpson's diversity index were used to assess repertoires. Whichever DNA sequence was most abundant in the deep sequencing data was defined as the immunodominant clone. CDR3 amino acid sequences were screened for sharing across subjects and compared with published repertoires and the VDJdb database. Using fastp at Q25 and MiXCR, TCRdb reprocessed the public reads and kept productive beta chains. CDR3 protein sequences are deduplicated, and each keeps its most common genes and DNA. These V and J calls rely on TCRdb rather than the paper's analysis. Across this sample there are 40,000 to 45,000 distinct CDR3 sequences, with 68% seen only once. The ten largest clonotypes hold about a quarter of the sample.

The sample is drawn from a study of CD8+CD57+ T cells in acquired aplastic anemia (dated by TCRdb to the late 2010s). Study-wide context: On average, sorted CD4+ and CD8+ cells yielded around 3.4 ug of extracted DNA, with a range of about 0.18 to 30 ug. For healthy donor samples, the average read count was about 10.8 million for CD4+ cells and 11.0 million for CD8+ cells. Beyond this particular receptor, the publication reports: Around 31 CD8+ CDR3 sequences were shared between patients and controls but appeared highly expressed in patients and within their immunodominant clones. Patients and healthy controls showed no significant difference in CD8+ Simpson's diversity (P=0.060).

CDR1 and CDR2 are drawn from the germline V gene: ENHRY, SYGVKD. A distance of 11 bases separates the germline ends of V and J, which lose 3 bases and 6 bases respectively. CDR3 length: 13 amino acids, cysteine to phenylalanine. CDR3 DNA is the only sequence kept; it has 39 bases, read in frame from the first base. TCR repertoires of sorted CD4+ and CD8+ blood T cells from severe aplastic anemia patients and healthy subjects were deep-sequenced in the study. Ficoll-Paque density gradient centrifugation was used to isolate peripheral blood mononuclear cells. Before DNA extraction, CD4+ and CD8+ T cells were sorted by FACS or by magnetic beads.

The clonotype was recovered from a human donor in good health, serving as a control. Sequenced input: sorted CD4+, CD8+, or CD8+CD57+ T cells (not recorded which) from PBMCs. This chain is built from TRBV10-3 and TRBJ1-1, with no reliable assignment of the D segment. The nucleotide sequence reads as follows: TGTGCCATCAGTGACCCGTTCGCCGCTGAAGCTTTCTTT. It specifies CAISDPFAAEAFF.